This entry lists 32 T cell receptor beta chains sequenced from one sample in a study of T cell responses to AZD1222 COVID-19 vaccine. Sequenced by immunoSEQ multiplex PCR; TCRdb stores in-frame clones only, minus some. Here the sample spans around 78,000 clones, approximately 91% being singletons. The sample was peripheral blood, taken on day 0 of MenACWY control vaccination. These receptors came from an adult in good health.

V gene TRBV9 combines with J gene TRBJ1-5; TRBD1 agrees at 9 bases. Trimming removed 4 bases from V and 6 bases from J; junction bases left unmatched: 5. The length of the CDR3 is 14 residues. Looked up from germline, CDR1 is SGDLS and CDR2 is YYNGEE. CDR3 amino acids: CASSKGQGGQPQHF. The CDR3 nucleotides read TGTGCCAGCAGCAAGGGACAGGGAGGTCAGCCCCAGCATTTT.

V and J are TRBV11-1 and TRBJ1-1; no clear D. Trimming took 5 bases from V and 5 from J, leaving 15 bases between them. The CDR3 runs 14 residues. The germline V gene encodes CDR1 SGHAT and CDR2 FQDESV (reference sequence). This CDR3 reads CASSLAPGGTEAFF. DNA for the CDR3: TGTGCCAGCAGCCTCGCCCCCGGTGGTACTGAAGCTTTCTTT.

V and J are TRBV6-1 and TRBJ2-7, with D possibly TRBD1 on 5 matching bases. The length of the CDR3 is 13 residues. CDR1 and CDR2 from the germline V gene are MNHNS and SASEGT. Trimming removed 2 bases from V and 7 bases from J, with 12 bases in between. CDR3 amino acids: CASSERGGREQYF. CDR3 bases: TGTGCCAGCAGTGAAAGGGGTGGACGGGAGCAGTACTTC.

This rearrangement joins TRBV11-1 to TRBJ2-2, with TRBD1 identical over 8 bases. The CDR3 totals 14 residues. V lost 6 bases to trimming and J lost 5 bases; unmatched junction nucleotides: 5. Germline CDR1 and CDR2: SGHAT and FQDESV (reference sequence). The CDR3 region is CASRQGAMTGELFF. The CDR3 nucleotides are TGTGCCAGCAGGCAGGGGGCTATGACCGGGGAGCTGTTTTTT.

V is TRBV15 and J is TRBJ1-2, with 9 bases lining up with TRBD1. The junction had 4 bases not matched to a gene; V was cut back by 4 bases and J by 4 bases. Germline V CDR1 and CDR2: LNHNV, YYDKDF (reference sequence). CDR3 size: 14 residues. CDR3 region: CATSTDRGIYGYTF. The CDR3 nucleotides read TGTGCCACCAGCACTGACAGGGGGATCTATGGCTACACCTTC.

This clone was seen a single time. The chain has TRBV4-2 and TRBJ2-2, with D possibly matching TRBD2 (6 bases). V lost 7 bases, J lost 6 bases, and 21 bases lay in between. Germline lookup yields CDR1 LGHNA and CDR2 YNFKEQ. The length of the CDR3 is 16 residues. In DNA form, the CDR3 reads TGTGCCAGCAACCCACGACGGGACTCCTCGCCCGGGGAGCTGTTTTTT. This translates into CASNPRRDSSPGELFF.

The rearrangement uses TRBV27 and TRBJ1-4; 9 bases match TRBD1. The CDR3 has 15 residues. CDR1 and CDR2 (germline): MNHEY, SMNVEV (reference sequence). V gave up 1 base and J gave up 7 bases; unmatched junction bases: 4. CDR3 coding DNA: TGTGCCAGCAGTTTATTGGGACAGGGCCGTGAAAAACTGTTTTTT. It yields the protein CASSLLGQGREKLFF. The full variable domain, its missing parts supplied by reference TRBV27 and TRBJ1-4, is EAQVTQNPRYLITVTGKKLTVTCSQNMNHEYMSWYRQDPGLGLRQIYYSMNVEVTDKGDVPEGYKVSRKEKRNFPLILESPSPNQTSLYFCASSLLGQGREKLFFGSGTQLSVL.

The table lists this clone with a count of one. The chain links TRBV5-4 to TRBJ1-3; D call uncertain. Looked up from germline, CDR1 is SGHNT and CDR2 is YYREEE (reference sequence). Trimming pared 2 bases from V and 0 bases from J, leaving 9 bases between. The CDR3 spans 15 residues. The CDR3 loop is CASSFDTSSGNTIYF. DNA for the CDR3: TGTGCCAGCAGCTTTGACACGAGCTCTGGAAACACCATATATTTT.

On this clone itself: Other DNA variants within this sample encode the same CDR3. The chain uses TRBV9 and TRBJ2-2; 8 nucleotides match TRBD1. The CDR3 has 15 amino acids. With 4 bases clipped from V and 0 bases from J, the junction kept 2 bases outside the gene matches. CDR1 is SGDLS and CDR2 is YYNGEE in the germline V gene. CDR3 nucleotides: TGTGCCAGCAGCCGGGGACAGGCGAACACCGGGGAGCTGTTTTTT. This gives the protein CASSRGQANTGELFF.

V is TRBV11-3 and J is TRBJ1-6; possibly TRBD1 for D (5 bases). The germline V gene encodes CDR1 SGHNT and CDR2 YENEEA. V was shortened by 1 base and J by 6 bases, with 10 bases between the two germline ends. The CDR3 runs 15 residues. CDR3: CASSLVGAGNSPLHF. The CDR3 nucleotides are TGTGCCAGCAGCTTAGTAGGGGCAGGTAATTCACCCCTCCACTTT. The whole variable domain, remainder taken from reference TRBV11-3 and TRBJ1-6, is EAGVVQSPRYKIIEKKQPVAFWCNPISGHNTLYWYLQNLGQGPELLIRYENEEAVDDSQLPKDRFSAERLKGVDSTLKIQPAELGDSAVYLCASSLVGAGNSPLHFGNGTRLTVT.

DNA for the CDR3: TGTGCCAGCAGCCTGCGGGTGGGTGGCTACACCTTC. Amino acid sequence: CASSLRVGGYTF. The J gene is TRBJ1-2, the V gene TRBV7-2; D gene uncertain. CDR1 is SGHTA and CDR2 is FQGNSA in the germline V gene. The V gene lost 5 bases and the J gene lost 7 bases, with 11 bases spanning the gap. This CDR3 comprises 12 residues.

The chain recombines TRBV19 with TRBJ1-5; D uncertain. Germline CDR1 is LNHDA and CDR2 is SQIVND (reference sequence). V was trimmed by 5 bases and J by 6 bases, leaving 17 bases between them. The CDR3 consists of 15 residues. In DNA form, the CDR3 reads TGTGCCAGTAGTTTGCGGGGAGGAACGGGTCAGCCCCAGCATTTT. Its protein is CASSLRGGTGQPQHF. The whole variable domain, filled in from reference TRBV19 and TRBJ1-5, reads DGGITQSPKYLFRKEGQNVTLSCEQNLNHDAMYWYRQDPGQGLRLIYYSQIVNDFQKGDIAEGYSVSREKKESFPLTVTSAQKNPTAFYLCASSLRGGTGQPQHFGDGTRLSIL.

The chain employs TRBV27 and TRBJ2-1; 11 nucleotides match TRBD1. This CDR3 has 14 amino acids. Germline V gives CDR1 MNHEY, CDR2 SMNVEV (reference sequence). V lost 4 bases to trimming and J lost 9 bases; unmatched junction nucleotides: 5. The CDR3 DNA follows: TGTGCCAGCAGTTCCGGACAGGGGGCAGGTGAGCAGTTCTTC. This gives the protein CASSSGQGAGEQFF.

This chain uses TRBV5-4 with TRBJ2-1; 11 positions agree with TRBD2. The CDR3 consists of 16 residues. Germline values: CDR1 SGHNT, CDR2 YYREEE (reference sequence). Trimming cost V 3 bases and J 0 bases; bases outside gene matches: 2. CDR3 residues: CASSSGLAGSYNEQFF. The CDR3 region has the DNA TGTGCCAGCAGCTCCGGACTAGCGGGCTCCTACAATGAGCAGTTCTTC.

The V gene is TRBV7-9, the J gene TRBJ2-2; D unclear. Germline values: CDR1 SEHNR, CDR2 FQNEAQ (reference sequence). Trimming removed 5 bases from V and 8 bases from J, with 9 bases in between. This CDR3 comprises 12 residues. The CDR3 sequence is CASSTQLGELFF. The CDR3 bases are TGTGCCAGCAGCACACAATTAGGGGAGCTGTTTTTT.

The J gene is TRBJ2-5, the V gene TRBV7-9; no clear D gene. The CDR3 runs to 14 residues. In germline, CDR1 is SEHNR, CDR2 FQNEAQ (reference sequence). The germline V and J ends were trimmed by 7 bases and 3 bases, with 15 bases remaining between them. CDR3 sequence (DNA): TGTGCCAGCACCAGTTGGATGGTCGAAGAGACCCAGTACTTC. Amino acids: CASTSWMVEETQYF.

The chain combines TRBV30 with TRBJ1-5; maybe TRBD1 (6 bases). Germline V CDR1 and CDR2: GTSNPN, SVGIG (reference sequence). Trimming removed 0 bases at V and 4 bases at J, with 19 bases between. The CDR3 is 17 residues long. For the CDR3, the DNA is TGTGCCTGGAGTGTTGGGGCAGGGGTACCTTTTAATCAGCCCCAGCATTTT. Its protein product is CAWSVGAGVPFNQPQHF. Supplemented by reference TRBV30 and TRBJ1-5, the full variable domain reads SQTIHQWPATLVQPVGSPLSLECTVEGTSNPNLYWYRQAAGRGLQLLFYSVGIGQISSEVPQNLSASRPQDRQFILSSKKLLLSDSGFYLCAWSVGAGVPFNQPQHFGDGTRLSIL.

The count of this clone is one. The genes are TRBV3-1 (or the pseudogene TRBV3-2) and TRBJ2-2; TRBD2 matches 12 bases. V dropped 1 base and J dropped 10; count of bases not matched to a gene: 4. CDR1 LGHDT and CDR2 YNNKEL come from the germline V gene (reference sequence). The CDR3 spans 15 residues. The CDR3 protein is CASSQAASGGAELFF. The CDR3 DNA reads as TGTGCCAGCAGCCAAGCGGCTAGCGGGGGGGCGGAGCTGTTTTTT.

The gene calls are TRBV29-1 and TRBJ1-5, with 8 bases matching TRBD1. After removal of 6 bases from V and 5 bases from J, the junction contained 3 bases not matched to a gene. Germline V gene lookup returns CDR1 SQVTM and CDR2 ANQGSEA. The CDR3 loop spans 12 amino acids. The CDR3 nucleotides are TGCAGCGTCGGACAGGGCTATCAGCCCCAGCATTTT. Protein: CSVGQGYQPQHF.

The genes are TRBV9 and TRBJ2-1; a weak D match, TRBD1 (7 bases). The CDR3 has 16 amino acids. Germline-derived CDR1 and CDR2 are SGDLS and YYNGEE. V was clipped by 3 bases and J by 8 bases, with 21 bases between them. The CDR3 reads CASSASGRGELHEQFF. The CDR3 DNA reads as TGTGCCAGCAGCGCCAGTGGCAGGGGGGAGCTTCATGAGCAGTTCTTC.

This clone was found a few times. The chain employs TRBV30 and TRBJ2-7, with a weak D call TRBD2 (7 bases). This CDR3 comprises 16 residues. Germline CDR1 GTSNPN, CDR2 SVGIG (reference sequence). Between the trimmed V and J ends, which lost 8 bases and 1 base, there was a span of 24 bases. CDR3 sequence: CALTRRGGGDSYEQYF. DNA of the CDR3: TGTGCCCTGACGCGACGCGGCGGGGGCGATTCCTACGAGCAGTACTTC.

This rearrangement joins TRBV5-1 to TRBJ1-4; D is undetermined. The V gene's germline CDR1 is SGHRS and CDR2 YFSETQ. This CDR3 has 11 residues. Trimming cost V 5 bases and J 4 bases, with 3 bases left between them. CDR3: CASRLNEKLFF. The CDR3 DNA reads TGCGCCAGCAGACTTAATGAAAAACTGTTTTTT.

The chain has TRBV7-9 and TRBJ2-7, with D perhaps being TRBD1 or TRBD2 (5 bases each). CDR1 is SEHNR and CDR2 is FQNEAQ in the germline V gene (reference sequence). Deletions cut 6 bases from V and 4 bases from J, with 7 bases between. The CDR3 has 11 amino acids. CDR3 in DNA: TGTGCCAGCAGGGGGGAGTACGAGCAGTACTTC. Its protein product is CASRGEYEQYF.

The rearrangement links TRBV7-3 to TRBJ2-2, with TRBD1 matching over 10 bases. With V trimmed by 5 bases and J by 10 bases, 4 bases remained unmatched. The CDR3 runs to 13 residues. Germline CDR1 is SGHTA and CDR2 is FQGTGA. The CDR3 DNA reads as TGTGCCAGCAGCCGACAGGGGGCGGAGGAGCTGTTTTTT. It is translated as CASSRQGAEELFF.

The CDR3 nucleotides are TGTGCCAGCAGCCCTTCGACTAGATGGGAGCAGTTCTTC. Encoded protein: CASSPSTRWEQFF. The chain couples TRBV12-3 or TRBV12-4 to TRBJ2-1, with D possibly being TRBD2 (6 bases). The CDR3 loop spans 13 amino acids. V lost 6 bases, J lost 10 bases, and 16 bases lay in between.

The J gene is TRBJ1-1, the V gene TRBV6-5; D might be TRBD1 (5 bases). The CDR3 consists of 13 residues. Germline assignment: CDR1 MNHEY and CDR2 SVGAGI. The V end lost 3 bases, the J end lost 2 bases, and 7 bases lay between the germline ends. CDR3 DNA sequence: TGTGCCAGCAGTTATCAGGGAAACACTGAAGCTTTCTTT. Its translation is CASSYQGNTEAFF.

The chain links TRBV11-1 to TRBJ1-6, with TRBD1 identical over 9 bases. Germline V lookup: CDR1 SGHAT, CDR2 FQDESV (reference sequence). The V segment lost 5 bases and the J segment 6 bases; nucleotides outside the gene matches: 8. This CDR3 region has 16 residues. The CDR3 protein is CASSLQGQGRNSPLHF. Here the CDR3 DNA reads TGTGCCAGCAGCCTCCAGGGACAGGGCCGTAATTCACCCCTCCACTTT.

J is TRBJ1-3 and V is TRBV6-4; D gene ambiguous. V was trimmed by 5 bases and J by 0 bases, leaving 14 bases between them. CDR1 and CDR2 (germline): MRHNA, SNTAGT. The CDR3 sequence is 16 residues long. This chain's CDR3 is CASSFLGRDSGNTIYF. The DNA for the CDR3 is TGTGCCAGCAGTTTCCTAGGGCGGGACTCTGGAAACACCATATATTTT.

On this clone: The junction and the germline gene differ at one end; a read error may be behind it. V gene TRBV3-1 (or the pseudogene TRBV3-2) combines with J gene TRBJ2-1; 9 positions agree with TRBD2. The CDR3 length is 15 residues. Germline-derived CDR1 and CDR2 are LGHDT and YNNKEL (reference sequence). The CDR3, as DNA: TGTGCCAGCACCCAAATAGCGGGGGTGGTACGTGAGCAGTTCTTC. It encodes CASTQIAGVVREQFF.

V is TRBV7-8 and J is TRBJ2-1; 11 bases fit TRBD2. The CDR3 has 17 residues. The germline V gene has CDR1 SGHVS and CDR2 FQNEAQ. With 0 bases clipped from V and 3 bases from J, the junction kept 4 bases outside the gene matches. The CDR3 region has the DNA TGTGCCAGCAGCTTAGCGGAGGGACTAGCGGTCTACAATGAGCAGTTCTTC. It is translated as CASSLAEGLAVYNEQFF.

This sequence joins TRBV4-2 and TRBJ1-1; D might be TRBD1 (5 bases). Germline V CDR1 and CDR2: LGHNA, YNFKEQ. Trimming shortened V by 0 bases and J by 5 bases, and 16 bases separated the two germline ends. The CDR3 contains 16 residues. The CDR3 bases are TGTGCCAGCAGCCAAGATTGGAGCAGGGAGAGTACTGAAGCTTTCTTT. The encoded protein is CASSQDWSRESTEAFF.

In DNA form, the CDR3 reads TGTGCCAGCAGTTTCACAGCTAACTATGGCTACACCTTC. As protein: CASSFTANYGYTF. The chain links TRBV27 to TRBJ1-2; D is uncertain. The CDR3 extends over 13 amino acids. The V end lost 3 bases, the J end lost 0 bases, and 5 bases lay between the germline ends. Germline lookup yields CDR1 MNHEY and CDR2 SMNVEV (reference sequence).